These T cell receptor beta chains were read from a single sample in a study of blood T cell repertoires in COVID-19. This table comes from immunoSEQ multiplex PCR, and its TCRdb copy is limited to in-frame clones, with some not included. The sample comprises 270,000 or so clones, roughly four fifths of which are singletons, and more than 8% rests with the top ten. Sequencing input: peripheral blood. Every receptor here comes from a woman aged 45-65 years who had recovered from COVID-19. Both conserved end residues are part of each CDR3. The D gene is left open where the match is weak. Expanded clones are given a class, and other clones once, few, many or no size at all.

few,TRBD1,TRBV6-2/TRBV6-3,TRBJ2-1,TGTGCCAGCAGCTTCGGGACAGGGAGCGGTGAGCAGTTCTTC,CASSFGTGSGEQFF
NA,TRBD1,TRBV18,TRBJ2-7,TGTGCCAGCTCACCCCGCGCGACAGGGGGCGCGGGTGAGCAGTACTTC,CASSPRATGGAGEQYF
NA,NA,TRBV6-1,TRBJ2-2,TGTGCCAGCAGTGAAGAGGTGGGACTGTCGGGCACCGGGGAGCTGTTTTTT,CASSEEVGLSGTGELFF
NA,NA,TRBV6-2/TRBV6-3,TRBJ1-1,TGTGCCAGCAGCGCAGGGATAACTGAAGCTTTCTTT,CASSAGITEAFF
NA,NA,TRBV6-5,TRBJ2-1,TGTGCCAGCAGTTACGGGTTAGCAGTCGACAATGAGCAGTTCTTC,CASSYGLAVDNEQFF
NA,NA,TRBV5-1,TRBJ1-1,TGCGCCAGCAGCTTGCAGGGCCAGAACACTGAAGCTTTCTTT,CASSLQGQNTEAFF
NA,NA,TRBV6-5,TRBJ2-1,TGTGCCAGCAGACAAGGACAGTACAATGAGCAGTTCTTC,CASRQGQYNEQFF
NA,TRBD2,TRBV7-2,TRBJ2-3,TGTGCCAGCAGTTTACTAGCGGGGGGAAGCACAGATACGCAGTATTTT,CASSLLAGGSTDTQYF
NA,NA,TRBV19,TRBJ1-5,TGTGCCAGTAGGCCGGACACGGGAGGGGGTCAGCCCCAGCATTTT,CASRPDTGGGQPQHF
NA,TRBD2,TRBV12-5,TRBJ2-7,TGTGCTAGTGGTTTGGGACTAGCGGGGAATCGAGACTACGAGCAGTACTTC,CASGLGLAGNRDYEQYF
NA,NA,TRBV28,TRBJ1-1,TGTGCCAGCAGTGCCATGCTCGGAGCGAACACTGAAGCTTTCTTT,CASSAMLGANTEAFF
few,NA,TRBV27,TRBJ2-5,TGTGCCAGCAGTTTATCGGCTAGCGTGGAGACCCAGTACTTC,CASSLSASVETQYF
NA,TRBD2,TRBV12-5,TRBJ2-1,TGTGCTAGTGGTTTGGTGATGACTAGCGGGAGAAATGAGCAGTTCTTC,CASGLVMTSGRNEQFF
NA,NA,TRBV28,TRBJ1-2,TGTGCCAGCAGGCTCGACAGGTCTAACTATGGCTACACCTTC,CASRLDRSNYGYTF
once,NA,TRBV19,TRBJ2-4,TGTGCCAGTAGTAACCGCGGGACCAGCAAAAACATTCAGTACTTC,CASSNRGTSKNIQYF
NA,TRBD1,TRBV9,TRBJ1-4,TGTGCCAGCAGCGTCAAGCCGGGACAGACTAATGAAAAACTGTTTTTT,CASSVKPGQTNEKLFF
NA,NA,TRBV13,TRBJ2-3,TGTGCCAGCAGCTTAGCGGGACTGGGGGAGAGCACAGATACGCAGTATTTT,CASSLAGLGESTDTQYF
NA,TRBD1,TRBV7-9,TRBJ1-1,TGTGCCAGCAGCATCCGACAGGGGAACACTGAAGCTTTCTTT,CASSIRQGNTEAFF
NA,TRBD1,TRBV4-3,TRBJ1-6,TGCGCCAGCAGCCAAGGGAGGCTCGGACAGGGAATTAATTCACCCCTCCACTTT,CASSQGRLGQGINSPLHF
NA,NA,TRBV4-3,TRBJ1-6,TGCGCCAGCAGCCAAGATAAGGGAGGAAATTCACCCCTCCACTTT,CASSQDKGGNSPLHF
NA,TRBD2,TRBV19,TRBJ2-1,TGTGCCAGTAGTATCCGAGCGGGAGGGGGTAGTGAGCAGTTCTTC,CASSIRAGGGSEQFF
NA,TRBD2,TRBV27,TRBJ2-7,TGTGCCAGCAGTTCCAGCTGGATAGCGGGAGGTATCTACGAGCAGTACTTC,CASSSSWIAGGIYEQYF
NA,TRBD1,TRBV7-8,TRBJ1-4,TGTGCCAGCAGCGTAGCGGGGACAGGGACTTTTGAAAAACTGTTTTTT,CASSVAGTGTFEKLFF
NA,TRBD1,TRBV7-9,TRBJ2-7,TGTGCCAGCAGCTTACCCCACTCGGCGACAGGGTCAACCTACGAGCAGTACTTC,CASSLPHSATGSTYEQYF
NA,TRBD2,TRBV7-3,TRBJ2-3,TGTGCCAGCAGCTTAATCGGGGGGGCGGATACGCAGTATTTT,CASSLIGGADTQYF
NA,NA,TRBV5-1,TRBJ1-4,TGCGCCAGCAGCTCACTACCAAGTGAAAAACTGTTTTTT,CASSSLPSEKLFF
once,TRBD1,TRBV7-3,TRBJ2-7,TGTGCCAGCAGCCCCGGGGACAGATCCTACGAGCAGTACTTC,CASSPGDRSYEQYF
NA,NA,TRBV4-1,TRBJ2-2,TGCGCCAGCAGCCCGGCGGGGTTCGGGGTGGGATGGACCGGGGAGCTGTTTTTT,CASSPAGFGVGWTGELFF
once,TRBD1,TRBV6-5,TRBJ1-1,TGTGCCAGCAGTCCCCGGACAGGGTGGAACACTGAAGCTTTCTTT,CASSPRTGWNTEAFF
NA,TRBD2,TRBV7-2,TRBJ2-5,TGTGCCAGCAGCTCCAAAGCGGGAGTCAAAGAGACCCAGTACTTC,CASSSKAGVKETQYF
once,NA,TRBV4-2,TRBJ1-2,TGTGCCAGCAGCCAAGATAGCAGGGCGCGTCTTTCCAACTATGGCTACACCTTC,CASSQDSRARLSNYGYTF
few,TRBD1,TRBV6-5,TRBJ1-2,TGTGCCAGCACCCCGAATCGGGACAGGGGCTACACCTTC,CASTPNRDRGYTF
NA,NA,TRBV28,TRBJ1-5,TGTGCCAGCAGTTCCCGGGGAGTAGGGAGTCAGCCCCAGCATTTT,CASSSRGVGSQPQHF
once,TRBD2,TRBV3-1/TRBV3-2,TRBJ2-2,TGTGCCAGCAGCCAAGATGTCCTAGCGGGGGGAACCGGGGAGCTGTTTTTT,CASSQDVLAGGTGELFF
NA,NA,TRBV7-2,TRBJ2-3,TGTGCCAGCAGCCCTACCGAGACTAGAAACACAGATACGCAGTATTTT,CASSPTETRNTDTQYF
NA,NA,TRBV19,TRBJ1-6,TGTGCCAGTAGTATAGGGGCGGTGACAGGCTCACCCCTCCACTTT,CASSIGAVTGSPLHF
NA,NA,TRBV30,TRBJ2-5,TGTGCCTGGAGTGTAAGCATCGGGGGGCCCATAGAGACCCAGTACTTC,CAWSVSIGGPIETQYF
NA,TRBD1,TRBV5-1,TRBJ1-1,TGCGCCAGCAGCTTGACAGGGGCCCTGAACACTGAAGCTTTCTTT,CASSLTGALNTEAFF
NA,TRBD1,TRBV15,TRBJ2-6,TGTGCCACCAGCAGAGAGACCCCGGGACAGGGTCCTGGGGCCAACGTCCTGACTTTC,CATSRETPGQGPGANVLTF
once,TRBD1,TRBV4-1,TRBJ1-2,TGCGCCAGCAGCCAAGCTGAGGGACAGGGTTATAATGGCTACACCTTC,CASSQAEGQGYNGYTF
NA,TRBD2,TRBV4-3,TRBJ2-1,TGCGCCAGCAGCCAGGGGACTAGCTGGGATGAGCAGTTCTTC,CASSQGTSWDEQFF
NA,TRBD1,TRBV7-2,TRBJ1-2,TGTGCCAGCAGCTTAGACAGGGGGCAGAATGGCTACACCTTC,CASSLDRGQNGYTF
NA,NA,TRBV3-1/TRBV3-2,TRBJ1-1,TGTGCCAGCAGCCAAGATAAGACACCCCAAGGTCCCTTAGGAGCTTTCTTT,CASSQDKTPQGPLGAFF
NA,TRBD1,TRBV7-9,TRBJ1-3,TGTGCCAGCAGCTTAGGGGACAGGAGGTCTGGAAACACCATATATTTT,CASSLGDRRSGNTIYF
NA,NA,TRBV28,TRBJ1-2,TGTGCCAGCAGTATGACTCTTTGGACAGTAAACTATGGCTACACCTTC,CASSMTLWTVNYGYTF
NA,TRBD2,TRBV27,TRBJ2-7,TGTGCCAGCGCTAGGGACTACTCCTACGAGCAGTACTTC,CASARDYSYEQYF
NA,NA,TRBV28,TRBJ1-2,TGTGCCAGCAGACTAGGAGCCTCTAACTATGGCTACACCTTC,CASRLGASNYGYTF
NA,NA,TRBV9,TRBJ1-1,TGTGCCAGCAGCGCCAGGGGAAACACTGAAGCTTTCTTT,CASSARGNTEAFF
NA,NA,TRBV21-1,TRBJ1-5,TGTGCCAGCATGGGTGGGGGGTTTAATCAGCCCCAGCATTTT,CASMGGGFNQPQHF
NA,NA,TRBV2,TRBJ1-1,TGTGCCAGCATGATGCAGCCGAGCGGATTCTCTGAAGCTTTCTTT,CASMMQPSGFSEAFF